The T cell receptor beta chain under discussion was sequenced for a study of T cells after posttransplantation cyclophosphamide. TCRdb's copy holds only in-frame clones and misses some; the assay was immunoSEQ multiplex PCR. Of 4,500 to 6,000 clones detected, 1.8% appear once; the ten largest clones hold approximately 28%. Trimming removed 7 bases from V and 7 bases from J; junction bases left unmatched: 6. The CDR3 runs 12 residues. Germline V gene sequence: CDR1 LNHDA, CDR2 SQIVND (reference sequence). A marrow graft followed busulfan-fludarabine conditioning, with cyclophosphamide on days +3 and +4. Whole-study results and caveats: Tissue-infiltrating T cells from skin or gut overlapped little with blood T cells.

This clone appeared a few times. Antigen: not known. The TCR was taken from a young adult male patient who received an allogeneic stem cell transplant from a related donor, was CMV-positive, and had no GVHD. The graft donor may have contributed some T cells. Sequenced here: PBMCs, sampled 242 days after a stem cell transplant with posttransplant cyclophosphamide. The rearrangement joins TRBV19 to TRBJ1-2; 7 bases fit TRBD1. The CDR3 here is CASTTTGTGYTF. The DNA for the CDR3 is TGTGCCAGTACCACGACAGGGACTGGCTACACCTTC. Full variable domain (missing parts from reference TRBV19 and TRBJ1-2): DGGITQSPKYLFRKEGQNVTLSCEQNLNHDAMYWYRQDPGQGLRLIYYSQIVNDFQKGDIAEGYSVSREKKESFPLTVTSAQKNPTAFYLCASTTTGTGYTFGSGTRLTVV.